This T cell receptor (beta chain) was profiled in a study of CD8+ T cells in alopecia areata. The overall study: Oral tofacitinib (5 to 10 mg twice daily) was administered to treated patients.

V dropped 2 bases and J dropped 5 bases, with 10 bases sitting between them. There are 15 residues in the CDR3. The germline V gene has CDR1 MNHNY and CDR2 SVGAGI (reference sequence). The authors extracted RNA and reverse transcribed it into cDNA as the sequencing template. Method: immunoSEQ multiplex PCR; TCRdb's copy keeps in-frame clones and lacks some. The data contain about 190,000 clones, 50% to 70% of them singletons. The specimen comprised CD4+ T cells sorted from blood, sampled at week 0. This sequence joins TRBV6-6 and TRBJ1-6; D is unclear. The TCR sequence derives from a human donor with alopecia areata. CDR3 in amino acids: CASSYGRSDNSPLHF. CDR3 nucleotide sequence: TGTGCCAGCAGTTACGGGAGGAGCGATAATTCACCCCTCCACTTT.